This TCR beta chain was sequenced in a study of control samples from healthy donors and cancer patients. The CDR3 spans 15 residues. Trimming removed 6 bases from V and 0 bases from J, with 11 bases in between. CDR1 and CDR2 (germline): MDHEN, SYDVKM. This table comes from immunoSEQ multiplex PCR, and its TCRdb copy is limited to in-frame clones, with some not included. The sample lists approximately 210,000 clones, roughly nine tenths occurring once. The sample comprised blood. This sequence joins TRBV28 and TRBJ2-2; D is uncertain. This receptor was taken from a man aged 30 to 39 in good health. Here the CDR3 DNA reads TGTGCCAGCAGCCCAGGCCCGACGAACACCGGGGAGCTGTTTTTT. The encoded protein is CASSPGPTNTGELFF.